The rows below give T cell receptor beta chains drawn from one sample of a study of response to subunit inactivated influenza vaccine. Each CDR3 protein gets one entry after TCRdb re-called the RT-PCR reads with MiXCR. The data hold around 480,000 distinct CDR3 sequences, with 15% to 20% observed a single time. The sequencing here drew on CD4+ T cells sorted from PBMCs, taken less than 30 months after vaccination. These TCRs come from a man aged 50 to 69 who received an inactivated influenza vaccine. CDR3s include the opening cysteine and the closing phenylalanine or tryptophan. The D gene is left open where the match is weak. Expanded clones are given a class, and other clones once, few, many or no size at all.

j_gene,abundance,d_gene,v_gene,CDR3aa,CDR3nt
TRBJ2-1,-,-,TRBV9,CASSPRSYRDTEQFF,TGTGCCAGCAGCCCCCGGTCGTATCGCGATACTGAGCAGTTCTTC
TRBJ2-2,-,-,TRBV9,CASSAGHANTGELFF,TGTGCCAGCAGCGCGGGCCACGCGAACACCGGGGAGCTGTTTTTT
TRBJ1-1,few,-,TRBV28,CASSLTQRNTEAFF,TGTGCCAGCAGTTTAACACAGAGAAACACTGAAGCTTTCTTT
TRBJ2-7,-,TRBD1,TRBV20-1,CSARRPDRVEYF,TGCAGTGCTAGGAGACCAGACAGGGTCGAGTACTTC
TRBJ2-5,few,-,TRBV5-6,CASSFSRGMKTQYF,TGTGCCAGCAGCTTTAGTAGGGGCATGAAGACCCAGTACTTC
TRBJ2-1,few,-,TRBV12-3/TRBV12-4,CASSLAWLASHSYNEQFF,TGTGCCAGCAGTTTAGCTTGGTTGGCCAGTCACTCCTACAATGAGCAGTTCTTC
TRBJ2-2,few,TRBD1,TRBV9,CASSNRTGDTGELFF,TGTGCCAGCAGCAACCGGACAGGGGACACCGGGGAGCTGTTTTTT
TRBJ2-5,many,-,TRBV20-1,CSATVIMETQYF,TGCAGTGCTACGGTCATCATGGAGACCCAGTACTTC
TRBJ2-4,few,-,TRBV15,CATSILSSIQYF,TGTGCCACCAGTATATTGTCGAGCATTCAGTACTTC
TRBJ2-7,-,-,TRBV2,CASSARHTPIMREQYF,TGTGCCAGCAGTGCGCGACACACTCCGATTATGCGGGAGCAGTACTTC
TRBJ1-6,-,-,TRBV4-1,CASSQDTLPRPNYSPLHF,TGCGCCAGCAGCCAAGATACGCTACCCAGGCCCAATTATTCACCCCTCCACTTT
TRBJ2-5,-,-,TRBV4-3,CASSQDAPQGWETQYF,TGCGCCAGCAGCCAAGATGCACCCCAAGGGTGGGAGACCCAGTACTTC
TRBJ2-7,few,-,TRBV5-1,CASSFADYSYEQYF,TGCGCCAGCAGCTTCGCAGATTACTCCTACGAGCAGTACTTC
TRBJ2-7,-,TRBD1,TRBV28,CASRKQGQGNYEQYF,TGTGCCAGCAGAAAACAGGGACAGGGGAACTACGAGCAGTACTTC
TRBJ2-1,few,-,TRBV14,CASSQGTAGTYNEQFF,TGTGCCAGCAGCCAAGGGACAGCGGGGACCTACAATGAGCAGTTCTTC
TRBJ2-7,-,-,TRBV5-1,CASSMGGRTSSYEQYF,TGCGCCAGCAGCATGGGGGGCAGGACAAGCTCCTACGAGCAGTACTTC
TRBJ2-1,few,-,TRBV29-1,CSVEVGAQGEQFF,TGCAGCGTTGAGGTAGGGGCGCAGGGTGAGCAGTTCTTC
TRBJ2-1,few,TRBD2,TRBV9,CASSVFVSGIHNEQFF,TGTGCCAGCAGCGTTTTCGTTAGCGGGATCCACAATGAGCAGTTCTTC
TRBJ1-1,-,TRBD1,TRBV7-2,CASSPQGARNTEAFF,TGTGCCAGCAGCCCTCAGGGGGCGCGGAACACTGAAGCTTTCTTT
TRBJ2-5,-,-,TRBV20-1,CSAQGSEETQYF,TGCAGTGCTCAGGGTTCCGAAGAGACCCAGTACTTC
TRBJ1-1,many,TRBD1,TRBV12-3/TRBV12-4,CASRVSGGGHTEAFF,TGTGCCAGCAGGGTCTCAGGGGGCGGGCACACTGAAGCTTTCTTT
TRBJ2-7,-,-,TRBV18,CASSPPGTHTSYEQYF,TGTGCCAGCTCACCACCAGGAACACACACCTCCTACGAGCAGTACTTC
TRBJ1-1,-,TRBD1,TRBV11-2,CASGPQGGTEAFF,TGTGCCAGCGGACCACAGGGGGGCACTGAAGCTTTCTTT
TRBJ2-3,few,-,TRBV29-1,CSVVLGPRTDTQYF,TGCAGCGTTGTTCTAGGGCCCCGCACAGATACGCAGTATTTT
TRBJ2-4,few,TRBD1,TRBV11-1,CASSAPGTGFCIQYF,TGTGCCAGCAGTGCCCCCGGGACAGGGTTTTGCATTCAGTACTTC
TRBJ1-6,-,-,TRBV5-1,CASSLDWQGRDSPLHF,TGCGCCAGCAGCTTGGATTGGCAAGGTAGAGATTCACCCCTCCACTTT
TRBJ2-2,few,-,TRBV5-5,CASSSLMDFGELFF,TGTGCCAGCAGCTCGTTAATGGACTTCGGGGAGCTGTTTTTT
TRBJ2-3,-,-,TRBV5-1,CASSLVGGGDTDTQYF,TGCGCCAGCAGCTTGGTCGGAGGGGGAGACACAGATACGCAGTATTTT
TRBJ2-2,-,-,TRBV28,CASSGWTVFTGELFF,TGTGCCAGCAGTGGTTGGACAGTCTTCACCGGGGAGCTGTTTTTT